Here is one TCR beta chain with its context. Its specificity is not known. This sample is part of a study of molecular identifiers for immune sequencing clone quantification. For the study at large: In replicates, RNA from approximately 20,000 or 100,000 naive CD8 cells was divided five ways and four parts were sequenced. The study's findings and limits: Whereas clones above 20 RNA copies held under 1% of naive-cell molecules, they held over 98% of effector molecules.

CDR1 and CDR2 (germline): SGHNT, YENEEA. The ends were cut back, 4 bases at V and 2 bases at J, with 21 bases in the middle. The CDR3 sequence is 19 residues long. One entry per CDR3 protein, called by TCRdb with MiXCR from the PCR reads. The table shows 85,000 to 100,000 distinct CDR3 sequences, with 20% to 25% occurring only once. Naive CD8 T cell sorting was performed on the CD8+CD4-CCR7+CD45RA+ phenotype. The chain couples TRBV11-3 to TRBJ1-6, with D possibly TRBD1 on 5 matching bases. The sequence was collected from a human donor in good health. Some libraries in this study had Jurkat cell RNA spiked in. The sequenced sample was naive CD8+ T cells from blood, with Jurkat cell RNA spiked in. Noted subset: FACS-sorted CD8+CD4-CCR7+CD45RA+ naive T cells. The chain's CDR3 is CASSCRTRTKSPYNSPLHF. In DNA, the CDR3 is TGTGCCAGCAGCTGTCGGACAAGAACTAAAAGTCCCTATAATTCACCCCTCCACTTT.